The T cell receptor (beta chain) under discussion was sequenced for a study of T cell repertoires in cytomegalovirus infection. Study at large: Indications of both CMV infection and matching HLA type were provided by public TCR beta signatures.

Per germline, CDR1 SGHKS and CDR2 YYEKEE (reference sequence). J was trimmed by 3 bases and V by 2 bases; bases with no gene match: 9. The CDR3 length is 16 residues. This clonotype has a handful of counts. Its antigen is not known. TCRdb used MiXCR to reprocess the reads, holding one entry per CDR3 protein. The sample shows roughly 720,000 distinct CDR3 sequences, approximately 40% of them seen only once. The study, taken as a whole, reports: HLA-C-restricted TCR beta clonotypes specific for CMV led the ex vivo response. CMV carriers with the relevant HLA were identified by cumulative public TCR beta family frequency.

Sequencing used PBMCs. V and J are TRBV5-5 and TRBJ1-1, with 8 nucleotides matching TRBD1. The TCR comes from a human donor in good health (CMV status not recorded). Some clones in this sample may be carry-over from other donors' samples. CDR3 amino acids: CASSFYFRGQDTEAFF. The CDR3 nucleotides read TGTGCCAGCAGCTTCTACTTCAGGGGGCAGGACACTGAAGCTTTCTTT.